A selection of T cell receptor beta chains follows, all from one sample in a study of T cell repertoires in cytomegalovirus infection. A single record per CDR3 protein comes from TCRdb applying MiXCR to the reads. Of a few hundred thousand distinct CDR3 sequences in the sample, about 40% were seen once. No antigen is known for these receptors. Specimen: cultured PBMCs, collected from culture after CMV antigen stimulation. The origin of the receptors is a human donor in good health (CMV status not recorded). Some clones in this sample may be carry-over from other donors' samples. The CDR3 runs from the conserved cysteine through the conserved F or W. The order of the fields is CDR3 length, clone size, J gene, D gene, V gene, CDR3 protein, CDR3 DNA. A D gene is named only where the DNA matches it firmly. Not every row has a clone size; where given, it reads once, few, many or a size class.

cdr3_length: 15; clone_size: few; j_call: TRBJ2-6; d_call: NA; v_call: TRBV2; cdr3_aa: CASSLPGIGANVLTF; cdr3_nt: TGTGCCAGCAGCCTTCCGGGAATTGGGGCCAACGTCCTGACTTTC
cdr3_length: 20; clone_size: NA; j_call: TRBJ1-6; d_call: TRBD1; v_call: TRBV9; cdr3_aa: CASSVPPPVWTGLYNSPLHF; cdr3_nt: TGTGCCAGCAGCGTACCCCCTCCGGTCTGGACAGGCCTCTATAATTCACCCCTCCACTTT
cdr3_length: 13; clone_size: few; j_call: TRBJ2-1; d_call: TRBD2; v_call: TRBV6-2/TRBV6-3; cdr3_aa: CASNGGRFDEQFF; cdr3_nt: TGTGCCAGCAATGGCGGGAGATTTGATGAGCAGTTCTTC
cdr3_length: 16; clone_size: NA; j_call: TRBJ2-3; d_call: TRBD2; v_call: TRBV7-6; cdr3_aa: CASSLLGLAMSDTQYF; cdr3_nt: TGTGCCAGCAGCTTGTTGGGACTAGCAATGTCGGATACGCAGTATTTT
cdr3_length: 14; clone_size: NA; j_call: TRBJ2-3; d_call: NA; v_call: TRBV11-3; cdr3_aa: CASGQASSTDTQYF; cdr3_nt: TGTGCCAGCGGGCAGGCCTCTAGCACAGATACGCAGTATTTT
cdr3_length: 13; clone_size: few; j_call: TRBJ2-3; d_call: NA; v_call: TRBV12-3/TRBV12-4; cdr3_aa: CASSFSGADTQYF; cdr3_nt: TGTGCCAGCAGTTTTTCTGGGGCAGATACGCAGTATTTT
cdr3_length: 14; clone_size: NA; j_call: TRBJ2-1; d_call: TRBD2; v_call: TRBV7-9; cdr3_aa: CASQTGGTHNEQFF; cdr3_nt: TGTGCCAGTCAAACGGGGGGGACTCACAATGAGCAGTTCTTC
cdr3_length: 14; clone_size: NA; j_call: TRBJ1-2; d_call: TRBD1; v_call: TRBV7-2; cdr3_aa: CASSLYRGAYGYTF; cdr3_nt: TGTGCCAGCAGCTTATACAGGGGAGCCTATGGCTACACCTTC
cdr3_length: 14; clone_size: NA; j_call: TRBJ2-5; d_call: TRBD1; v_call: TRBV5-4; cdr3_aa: CATWRDRGEETQYF; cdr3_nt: TGTGCCACCTGGCGGGACAGGGGGGAAGAGACCCAGTACTTC
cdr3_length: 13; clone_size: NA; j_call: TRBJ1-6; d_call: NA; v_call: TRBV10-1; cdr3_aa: CASSESIMGPLHF; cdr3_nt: TGCGCCAGCAGTGAGTCGATTATGGGACCCCTCCACTTT
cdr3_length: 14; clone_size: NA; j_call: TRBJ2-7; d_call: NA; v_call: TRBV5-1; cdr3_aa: CASSLPHDSGEQYF; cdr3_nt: TGCGCCAGCAGCTTACCCCATGACTCTGGCGAGCAGTACTTC
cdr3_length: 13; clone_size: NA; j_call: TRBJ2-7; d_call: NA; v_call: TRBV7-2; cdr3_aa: CASSLGVGYEQYF; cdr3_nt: TGTGCCAGCAGCTTAGGGGTCGGATACGAGCAGTACTTC
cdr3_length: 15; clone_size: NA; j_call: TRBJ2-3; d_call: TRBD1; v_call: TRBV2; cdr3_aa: CASRVQGAGADTQYF; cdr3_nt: TGTGCCAGCAGAGTACAGGGGGCCGGAGCAGATACGCAGTATTTT
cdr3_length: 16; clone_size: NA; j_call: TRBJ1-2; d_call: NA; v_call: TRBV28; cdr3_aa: CASGTEQERLFYGYTF; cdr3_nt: TGTGCCAGCGGTACTGAACAGGAAAGGCTTTTCTATGGCTACACCTTC
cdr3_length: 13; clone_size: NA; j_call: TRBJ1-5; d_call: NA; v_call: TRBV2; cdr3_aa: CASTAGMNQPQHF; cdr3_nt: TGTGCCAGCACAGCAGGGATGAATCAGCCCCAGCATTTT
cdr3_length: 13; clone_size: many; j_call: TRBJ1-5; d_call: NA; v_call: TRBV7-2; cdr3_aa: CASSLAGIQPQHF; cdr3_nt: TGTGCCAGCAGCTTGGCAGGGATTCAGCCCCAGCATTTT
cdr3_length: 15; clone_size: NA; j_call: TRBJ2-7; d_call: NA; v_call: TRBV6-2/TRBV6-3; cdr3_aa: CASSSPGHSFNEQYF; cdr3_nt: TGTGCCAGCAGTTCCCCGGGACATTCGTTCAACGAGCAGTACTTC
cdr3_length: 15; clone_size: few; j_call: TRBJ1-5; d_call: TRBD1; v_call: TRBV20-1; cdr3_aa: CSATPTGVGNQPQHF; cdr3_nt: TGCAGTGCTACTCCGACAGGGGTTGGCAATCAGCCCCAGCATTTT
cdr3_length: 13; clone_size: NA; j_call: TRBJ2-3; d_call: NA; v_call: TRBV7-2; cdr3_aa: CASSLVYRHTQYF; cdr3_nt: TGTGCCAGCAGCTTAGTTTACCGCCATACGCAGTATTTT
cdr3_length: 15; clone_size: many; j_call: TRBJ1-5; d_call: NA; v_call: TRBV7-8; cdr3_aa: CASSLAGVAMWPQHF; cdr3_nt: TGTGCCAGCAGCTTAGCGGGGGTAGCGATGTGGCCCCAGCATTTT
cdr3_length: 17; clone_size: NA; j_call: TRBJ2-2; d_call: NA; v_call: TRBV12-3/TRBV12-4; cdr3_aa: CASRPDGTSRNTGELFF; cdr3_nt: TGTGCCAGCAGACCTGATGGGACCTCTAGAAACACCGGGGAGCTGTTTTTT
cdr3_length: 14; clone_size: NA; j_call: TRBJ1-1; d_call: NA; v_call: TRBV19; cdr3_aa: CASRARDSGTEAFF; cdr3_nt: TGTGCCAGTAGGGCCAGGGATTCAGGGACTGAAGCTTTCTTT
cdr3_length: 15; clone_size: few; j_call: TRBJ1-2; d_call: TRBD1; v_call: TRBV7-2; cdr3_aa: CASSFQTGLNYGYTF; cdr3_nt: TGTGCCAGCAGCTTTCAGACAGGGTTGAACTATGGCTACACCTTC
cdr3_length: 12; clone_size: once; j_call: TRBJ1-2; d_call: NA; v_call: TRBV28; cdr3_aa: CASSSSTLGYTF; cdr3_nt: TGTGCCAGCAGTTCAAGTACCTTGGGCTACACCTTC
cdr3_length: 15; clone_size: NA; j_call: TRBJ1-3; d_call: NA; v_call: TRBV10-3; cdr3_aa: CAISPQATSGNTIYF; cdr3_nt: TGTGCCATCAGCCCTCAGGCGACCTCTGGAAACACCATATATTTT
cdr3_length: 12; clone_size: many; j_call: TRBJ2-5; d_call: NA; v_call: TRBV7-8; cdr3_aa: CASSFFAGFGYF; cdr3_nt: TGTGCCAGCAGCTTCTTTGCGGGGTTTGGGTACTTC
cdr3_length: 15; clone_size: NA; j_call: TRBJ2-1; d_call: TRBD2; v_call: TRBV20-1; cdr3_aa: CSAATTSGGYNEQFF; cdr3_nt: TGCAGTGCTGCAACGACTAGCGGGGGTTACAATGAGCAGTTCTTC
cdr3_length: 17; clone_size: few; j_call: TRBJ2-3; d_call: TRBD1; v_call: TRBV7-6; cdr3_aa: CASSPLSGRGQADTQYF; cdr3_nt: TGTGCCAGCAGCCCCCTATCGGGCAGGGGGCAGGCAGATACGCAGTATTTT